The rows below give T cell receptor beta chains drawn from one sample of a study of shared T cell receptors in the human thymus. Repertoires were generated with immunoSEQ multiplex PCR, while TCRdb's copy carries only in-frame clones and drops some. The sample has hundreds of thousands of clones; 70% to 90% are singletons. These data are also associated with another study on human thymus T cells.

Sample: thymocytes. Source of these receptors: a girl under three years old with a congenital heart defect. The CDR3 runs from the conserved cysteine through the conserved F or W. Each record gives: clone size, D gene, V gene, J gene, CDR3 length, CDR3 DNA, CDR3 protein. The D gene is left open where the match is weak. A clone size is listed for some rows: how often the clone was seen (once, few, many), or a class if it is expanded.

once	NA	TRBV11-2	TRBJ2-5	17	TGTGCCAGCAGCTCCCGAGACAGGACTAGTACTCGAGAGACCCAGTACTTC	CASSSRDRTSTRETQYF
NA	NA	TRBV5-4	TRBJ2-3	13	TGTGCCAGCAGCTGGGCCGGGGCAGATACGCAGTATTTT	CASSWAGADTQYF
NA	TRBD2	TRBV28	TRBJ2-3	14	TGTGCCAGCAGTTTGCAGCGGGGGGTCAATACGCAGTATTTT	CASSLQRGVNTQYF
NA	NA	TRBV6-1	TRBJ1-2	15	TGTGCCAGCAGTGATAGTTACAGGAGTATTTATGGCTACACCTTC	CASSDSYRSIYGYTF
NA	TRBD1	TRBV4-1	TRBJ1-1	20	TGCGCCAGCAGCCGAAAGACCGGGACAGGGGGGGGTACCCTGAACACTGAAGCTTTCTTT	CASSRKTGTGGGTLNTEAFF
once	NA	TRBV14	TRBJ1-4	17	TGTGCCAGCAGCCAAGATCCCGACGGGGGAACTAATGAAAAACTGTTTTTT	CASSQDPDGGTNEKLFF
NA	NA	TRBV13	TRBJ1-2	15	TGTGCCAGCAGCTACCGGCGAGGGGGTAACTATGGCTACACCTTC	CASSYRRGGNYGYTF
NA	TRBD2	TRBV7-4	TRBJ2-5	19	TGTGCCAGCAGCCGATCTAGCGGGGGGGACCCTCATCCTCAGGAGACCCAGTACTTC	CASSRSSGGDPHPQETQYF
NA	NA	TRBV4-1	TRBJ1-2	18	TGCGCCAGCAGCCAAGAACCTCCACCCAGCAGGGGATCAGATGGCTACACCTTC	CASSQEPPPSRGSDGYTF
NA	NA	TRBV20-1	TRBJ1-2	11	TGCAGTACTACTTTCGGCTATGGCTACACCTTC	CSTTFGYGYTF
NA	TRBD1	TRBV29-1	TRBJ2-1	14	TGCAGCGTTGGGCGGCAGGGGGCCTACAATGAGCAGTTCTTC	CSVGRQGAYNEQFF
once	NA	TRBV11-2	TRBJ1-1	18	TGTGCCAGCAGCTGGATGACGGGAGGGGTCTTAGGGGACACTGAAGCTTTCTTT	CASSWMTGGVLGDTEAFF
NA	NA	TRBV7-9	TRBJ1-2	13	TGTGCCAGCAGCTTAGTGTCGGTCTATGGCTACACCTTC	CASSLVSVYGYTF
NA	NA	TRBV7-2	TRBJ2-7	16	TGTGCCAGCAGCTCGGCACCAGGGGTTTGGGCCTACGAGCAGTACTTC	CASSSAPGVWAYEQYF
NA	NA	TRBV14	TRBJ1-2	15	TGTGCCAGCAGCCATATCAGTGGGGGGGACTATGGCTACACCTTC	CASSHISGGDYGYTF
few	TRBD1	TRBV5-1	TRBJ1-2	14	TGCGCCAGCAGCAGCAGGGGGCGCCCTAATGGCTACACCTTC	CASSSRGRPNGYTF
NA	NA	TRBV6-5	TRBJ1-5	13	TGTGCCAGCAGTTACAGGAGCCGAGGGCCCCAGCATTTT	CASSYRSRGPQHF
few	NA	TRBV19	TRBJ1-4	11	TGTGCCACCACACCAGGGGTTAAACTGTTTTTT	CATTPGVKLFF
NA	NA	TRBV28	TRBJ1-5	17	TGTGCCAGCAGTTTATGGGACAGTCATCATAGCAATCAGCCCCAGCATTTT	CASSLWDSHHSNQPQHF
NA	NA	TRBV7-6	TRBJ2-1	17	TGTGCCAGCAGCTTACGTCTCGGACAGCCCCCCCCTAATGAGCAGTTCTTC	CASSLRLGQPPPNEQFF
NA	NA	TRBV25-1	TRBJ2-7	18	TGTGCCAGCAGTGCCGACCGGGGGAAACCCCTCTCCTCCTACGAGCAGTACTTC	CASSADRGKPLSSYEQYF
NA	TRBD2	TRBV6-1	TRBJ2-3	15	TGTGCCAGCAGTGGCCTAGCGGGGGACTGGGATACGCAGTATTTT	CASSGLAGDWDTQYF
once	NA	TRBV5-1	TRBJ2-5	14	TGCGCCAGCAGCTTCACAGGGCCAAAAGAGACCCAGTACTTC	CASSFTGPKETQYF
NA	NA	TRBV9	TRBJ1-2	14	TGTGCCAGCAGTCCCGTCCCGTTCGGGGATGGCTACACCTTC	CASSPVPFGDGYTF
NA	NA	TRBV12-5	TRBJ1-6	13	TGTGCTAGTGGCTCCCCGGGGGGCCCACCCCTCCACTTT	CASGSPGGPPLHF
NA	TRBD1	TRBV4-2	TRBJ2-1	17	TGTGCCAGCAGCCACAAATCCGGGACAGGGGTTCACAATGAGCAGTTCTTC	CASSHKSGTGVHNEQFF
NA	NA	TRBV28	TRBJ1-1	16	TGTGCCAGCAGTTCAATGGGGCCTACAGGAATCAAGGGAGCTTTCTTT	CASSSMGPTGIKGAFF